The entry that follows covers one T cell receptor (beta chain) sequence. These data come from a study of response to subunit inactivated influenza vaccine. Trimming took 0 bases from V and 1 from J, leaving 8 bases between them. The CDR3 contains 15 residues. Germline values: CDR1 LNHNV, CDR2 YYDKDF (reference sequence). TCRdb processed the RT-PCR reads anew with MiXCR; each CDR3 protein has one entry. Of approximately 170,000 distinct CDR3 sequences detected, approximately 12% appear once; the ten largest clones hold about 31%. These data were likewise used in another study, on T cells expressing NK-cell markers. From that paper: 5'RACE template switching with UMIs generated TCR beta cDNA. Beta-chain profiling covered CD3+CD56+NKG2C+, CD3+CD56+NKG2C- and CD3+CD56-NKG2C+ sorted subsets. The study found these clonotypes also leading the CD3+CD56-NKG2C+ fraction in a few donors.

V and J are TRBV15 and TRBJ2-3; no firm D call. The input for sequencing was CD8+ T cells sorted from PBMCs, taken 11 to 12 days after vaccination. The clonotype was recovered from a man aged 45-65 years who received an inactivated influenza vaccine. CDR3 loop: CATSREGSGTDTQYF. For the CDR3, the DNA is TGTGCCACCAGCAGAGAAGGGTCTGGCACAGATACGCAGTATTTT.